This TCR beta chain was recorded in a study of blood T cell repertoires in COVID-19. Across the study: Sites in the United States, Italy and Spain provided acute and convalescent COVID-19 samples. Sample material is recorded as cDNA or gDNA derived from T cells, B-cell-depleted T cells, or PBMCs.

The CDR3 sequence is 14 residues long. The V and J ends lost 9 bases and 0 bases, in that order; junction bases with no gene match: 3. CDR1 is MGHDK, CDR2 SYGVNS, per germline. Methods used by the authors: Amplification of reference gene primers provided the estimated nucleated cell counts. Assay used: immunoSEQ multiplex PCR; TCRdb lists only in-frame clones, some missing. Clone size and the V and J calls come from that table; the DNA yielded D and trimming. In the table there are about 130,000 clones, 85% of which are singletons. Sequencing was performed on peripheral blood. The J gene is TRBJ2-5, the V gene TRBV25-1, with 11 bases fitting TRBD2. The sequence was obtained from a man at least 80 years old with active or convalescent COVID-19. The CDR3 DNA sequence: TGTGCCAGTGATAGCGGGGGGGACCAAGAGACCCAGTACTTC. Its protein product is CASDSGGDQETQYF.